A selection of T cell receptor beta chains follows, all from one sample in a study of regulatory T cells in long-lasting Graves disease. TCRdb re-derived calls from the multiplex PCR reads in MiXCR, one entry per CDR3 protein. The table lists a few hundred thousand distinct CDR3 sequences, over 9.5% of them singletons. The data also belong to a second study, concerning T cells in Graves' hyperthyroidism and ophthalmopathy.

Material: peripheral blood mononuclear cells (PBMCs), obtained at new diagnosis, from a patient treated with antithyroid drugs. All receptors derive from a woman aged 18 to 35 with Graves disease. Both conserved end residues are part of each CDR3. A D gene is named only where the DNA matches it firmly. The size of a clone is reported for some rows only, either as once, few or many, or as a class for expanded clones.

J gene: TRBJ1-1
clone size: many
D gene: TRBD1
V gene: TRBV6-1
CDR3 protein: CASSTTGVSVTEAFF
CDR3 DNA: TGTGCCAGCAGCACGACAGGGGTGTCTGTCACTGAAGCTTTCTTT

J gene: TRBJ2-6
clone size: many
D gene: TRBD1
V gene: TRBV27
CDR3 protein: CASSPGTGLSGANVLTF
CDR3 DNA: TGTGCCAGCAGTCCGGGGACAGGGCTATCTGGGGCCAACGTCCTGACTTTC

J gene: TRBJ1-1
clone size: many
D gene: -
V gene: TRBV27
CDR3 protein: CASSFGVWGTEAFF
CDR3 DNA: TGTGCCAGCAGTTTTGGGGTTTGGGGCACTGAAGCTTTCTTT

J gene: TRBJ1-1
clone size: many
D gene: -
V gene: TRBV28
CDR3 protein: CASSEFRMGGTEAFF
CDR3 DNA: TGTGCCAGCAGTGAATTTCGTATGGGTGGCACTGAAGCTTTCTTT

J gene: TRBJ2-5
clone size: -
D gene: -
V gene: TRBV20-1
CDR3 protein: CSAPPRGTTGTQYF
CDR3 DNA: TGCAGTGCCCCTCCACGCGGGACCACCGGGACCCAGTACTTC

J gene: TRBJ2-7
clone size: many
D gene: TRBD2
V gene: TRBV13
CDR3 protein: CASSFGRGLAEGEQYF
CDR3 DNA: TGTGCCAGCAGCTTCGGCCGGGGACTAGCGGAGGGGGAGCAGTACTTC

J gene: TRBJ1-6
clone size: many
D gene: -
V gene: TRBV7-2
CDR3 protein: CASSLSSNNSPLHF
CDR3 DNA: TGTGCCAGCAGCTTAAGTAGTAATAATTCACCCCTCCACTTT

J gene: TRBJ2-7
clone size: -
D gene: TRBD2
V gene: TRBV5-6
CDR3 protein: CASRRTSDDEQYF
CDR3 DNA: TGTGCCAGCAGGAGGACTAGTGACGACGAGCAGTACTTC

J gene: TRBJ2-7
clone size: many
D gene: -
V gene: TRBV12-3/TRBV12-4
CDR3 protein: CASSFARVTYEQYF
CDR3 DNA: TGTGCCAGCAGTTTTGCGAGGGTTACCTACGAGCAGTACTTC

J gene: TRBJ1-5
clone size: -
D gene: TRBD1
V gene: TRBV4-1
CDR3 protein: CASSQGISRGLRNQPQHF
CDR3 DNA: TGCGCCAGCAGCCAAGGCATTAGCAGGGGGCTTCGAAATCAGCCCCAGCATTTT

J gene: TRBJ1-4
clone size: many
D gene: -
V gene: TRBV6-1
CDR3 protein: CASSPDHTGKLFF
CDR3 DNA: TGTGCCAGCTCTCCGGACCACACGGGAAAACTGTTTTTT

J gene: TRBJ2-2
clone size: -
D gene: -
V gene: TRBV4-3
CDR3 protein: CASSQLARNTGELFF
CDR3 DNA: TGCGCCAGCAGCCAGCTAGCGCGGAACACCGGGGAGCTGTTTTTT

J gene: TRBJ1-1
clone size: -
D gene: -
V gene: TRBV12-3/TRBV12-4
CDR3 protein: CASSFGGAEAFF
CDR3 DNA: TGTGCCAGCAGTTTTGGAGGAGCTGAAGCTTTCTTT

J gene: TRBJ2-5
clone size: many
D gene: -
V gene: TRBV12-3/TRBV12-4
CDR3 protein: CASSLEVVETQYF
CDR3 DNA: TGTGCCAGCAGTTTAGAGGTGGTGGAGACCCAGTACTTC

J gene: TRBJ1-1
clone size: many
D gene: -
V gene: TRBV18
CDR3 protein: CASSPGTLGTEAFF
CDR3 DNA: TGTGCCAGCTCCCCCGGGACCTTAGGAACTGAAGCTTTCTTT

J gene: TRBJ1-1
clone size: few
D gene: -
V gene: TRBV4-1
CDR3 protein: CASSDHRRMNTEAFF
CDR3 DNA: TGCGCCAGCAGCGATCACAGGAGGATGAACACTGAAGCTTTCTTT

J gene: TRBJ2-1
clone size: many
D gene: TRBD2
V gene: TRBV5-1
CDR3 protein: CASSFGLAVYEQFF
CDR3 DNA: TGCGCCAGCAGCTTTGGACTAGCGGTCTATGAGCAGTTCTTC

J gene: TRBJ1-2
clone size: many
D gene: TRBD1
V gene: TRBV18
CDR3 protein: CASSPLGQGGYTF
CDR3 DNA: TGTGCCAGCTCACCCCTTGGACAGGGCGGCTACACCTTC